The 27 T cell receptor beta chains in this list originate from one sample, sequenced in a study of blood T cell repertoires in COVID-19. Only in-frame clones appear in the TCRdb table, and some are missing; sequencing was by immunoSEQ multiplex PCR. The sample shows just under 350,000 clones, approximately 90% of them seen only once. Specimen: peripheral blood. The source is a woman younger than 30 who had recovered from COVID-19.

The rearrangement joins TRBV4-3 to TRBJ1-2; 7 nucleotides match TRBD1. From germline, CDR1 is LGHNA and CDR2 YSLEER. This CDR3 contains 12 residues. Losses at the gene ends were 3 bases for V and 8 bases for J; bases not matched to a gene: 3. DNA for the CDR3: TGCGCCAGCAGCCAGGACAGGCGGGGCTACACCTTC. Protein sequence: CASSQDRRGYTF.

This clone appeared once. This chain uses TRBV6-2 or TRBV6-3 with TRBJ2-3; perhaps TRBD1 as D (5 bases). The CDR3 runs to 12 residues. The germline V and J ends were trimmed by 4 bases and 5 bases, with 7 bases remaining between them. Germline assignment: CDR1 MNHEY and CDR2 SVGEGT. The CDR3 loop reads CASSWGGDTQYF. The CDR3 DNA is TGTGCCAGCAGTTGGGGCGGAGATACGCAGTATTTT.

This clone was found a few times. The chain has TRBV19 and TRBJ1-2; TRBD1 matches at 8 bases. Germline trimming cut 6 bases from V and 7 bases from J; bases unmatched to any gene: 13. The length of the CDR3 is 15 residues. CDR1 and CDR2 (germline): LNHDA, SQIVND (reference sequence). CDR3: CASRWGGQGAVGYTF. CDR3 bases: TGTGCCAGTAGATGGGGAGGGCAGGGGGCGGTTGGCTACACCTTC.

V gene TRBV29-1 combines with J gene TRBJ1-3, with no clear D. From germline, CDR1 is SQVTM and CDR2 ANQGSEA. The CDR3 runs to 12 residues. V lost 4 bases and J 0 bases, leaving 4 bases between the germline ends. The CDR3 DNA sequence: TGCAGCGTTGGTTACTCTGGAAACACCATATATTTT. Translated, it gives CSVGYSGNTIYF. The full variable domain, its missing parts supplied by reference TRBV29-1 and TRBJ1-3, is SAVISQKPSRDICQRGTSLTIQCQVDSQVTMMFWYRQQPGQSLTLIATANQGSEATYESGFVIDKFPISRPNLTFSTLTVSNMSPEDSSIYLCSVGYSGNTIYFGEGSWLTVV.

The chain couples TRBV9 to TRBJ2-2, with 8 bases that match TRBD1. The germline gives CDR1 SGDLS, CDR2 YYNGEE. The CDR3 runs 19 residues. Germline trimming cut 6 bases from V and 2 bases from J; bases unmatched to any gene: 18. CDR3 residues: CASNVGRQGQEPNTGELFF. The CDR3 DNA reads as TGTGCCAGCAATGTCGGCCGACAGGGGCAGGAGCCCAACACCGGGGAGCTGTTTTTT.

The CDR3 is CASSPFRTGGAGGYTF. In DNA form, the CDR3 reads TGTGCCAGCAGCCCCTTTCGGACAGGGGGCGCAGGTGGCTACACCTTC. The chain links TRBV7-2 to TRBJ1-2, with 11 bases lining up with TRBD1. Trimming cost V 5 bases and J 7 bases; bases outside gene matches: 12. Per germline, CDR1 SGHTA and CDR2 FQGNSA. The CDR3 is made up of 16 amino acids.

The CDR3 DNA follows: TGTGCCAGCAGCTTAGTCCTAGCGGGAAGGGAGACCCAGTACTTC. Translation: CASSLVLAGRETQYF. The chain combines TRBV11-3 with TRBJ2-5, with TRBD2 identical over 9 bases. The CDR3 extends over 15 amino acids. With V trimmed by 1 base and J by 5 bases, 5 bases remained unmatched. Germline CDR1 SGHNT, CDR2 YENEEA. The whole variable domain, filled in from reference TRBV11-3 and TRBJ2-5, reads EAGVVQSPRYKIIEKKQPVAFWCNPISGHNTLYWYLQNLGQGPELLIRYENEEAVDDSQLPKDRFSAERLKGVDSTLKIQPAELGDSAVYLCASSLVLAGRETQYFGPGTRLLVL.

The chain links TRBV5-6 to TRBJ2-2; 10 bases align to TRBD1. The trim removed 4 bases at V and 5 bases at J, leaving 2 bases unmatched. CDR1 and CDR2 from the germline V gene are SGHDT and YYEEEE. This CDR3 has 14 residues. The CDR3 sequence: CASSRTGGTGELFF. For the CDR3, the DNA is TGTGCCAGCAGCCGGACAGGGGGGACCGGGGAGCTGTTTTTT.

The chain has TRBV5-6 and TRBJ2-1; 9 bases agree with TRBD2. The CDR3 covers 16 residues. Germline CDR1 and CDR2: SGHDT and YYEEEE. Trimming took 1 base from V and 3 from J; bases not matched to a gene: 5. This CDR3 is CASSLILAGIYNEQFF. The CDR3 DNA reads TGTGCCAGCAGCTTGATCCTAGCGGGGATCTACAATGAGCAGTTCTTC.

V usage is TRBV27 and J usage is TRBJ1-1; D is unresolved. The germline gives CDR1 MNHEY, CDR2 SMNVEV (reference sequence). Trimming removed 2 bases at V and 4 bases at J, with 11 bases between. This CDR3 is 14 amino acids long. CDR3 sequence: CASSLPHPSTEAFF. CDR3 in DNA: TGTGCCAGCAGTTTACCCCACCCTAGCACTGAAGCTTTCTTT.

The chain is built from TRBV4-1 and TRBJ1-2; 7 bases are shared with TRBD1. The CDR3 length is 15 residues. V was pared by 4 bases and J by 2 bases, with 7 bases of the junction left unmatched. Germline V gives CDR1 MGHRA, CDR2 YSYEKL. The CDR3 loop reads CASSRSSTGNYGYTF. The CDR3 DNA sequence: TGCGCCAGCAGCCGATCATCGACAGGGAACTATGGCTACACCTTC.

The chain combines TRBV30 with TRBJ1-2, with 9 bases aligning to TRBD1. This CDR3 has 15 amino acids. The J segment lost 4 bases and the V segment lost 3 bases, leaving 9 bases of the junction unmatched. Germline V gene data show CDR1 as GTSNPN and CDR2 as SVGIG (reference sequence). The CDR3 nucleotides read TGTGCCTGGAGCCACCGCCGGACAGGGGTCTATGGCTACACCTTC. It is translated as CAWSHRRTGVYGYTF.

V usage is TRBV29-1 and J usage is TRBJ2-1, with no clear D. Looked up from germline, CDR1 is SQVTM and CDR2 is ANQGSEA. The CDR3 consists of 15 residues. V was cut by 7 bases and J by 0 bases, with 16 bases left in between. The CDR3, as DNA: TGCAGCGGGGCCCTGGTGGGTGACTCCTACAATGAGCAGTTCTTC. It specifies CSGALVGDSYNEQFF.

The chain links TRBV28 to TRBJ1-2; the D is unclear. Germline assignment: CDR1 MDHEN and CDR2 SYDVKM. CDR3 length: 13 residues. The ends were cut back, 6 bases at V and 2 bases at J, with 10 bases in the middle. The CDR3 loop reads CASSPHGNYGYTF. The CDR3 DNA follows: TGTGCCAGCAGCCCCCACGGGAACTATGGCTACACCTTC.

The rearrangement uses TRBV4-3 and TRBJ2-1, with 11 positions matching TRBD2. J gave up 4 bases and V 1 base, and 3 bases lay outside the gene matches. Germline CDR1 is LGHNA and CDR2 is YSLEER. This CDR3 contains 16 residues. The CDR3 spells CASSQGPSGGYNEQFF. The CDR3 DNA sequence: TGCGCCAGCAGCCAAGGGCCTAGCGGGGGGTACAATGAGCAGTTCTTC.

This clone came up once. The rearrangement joins TRBV11-3 to TRBJ1-2; D ambiguous. CDR1 and CDR2 (germline): SGHNT, YENEEA. This CDR3 contains 16 residues. V was pared by 1 base and J by 2 bases, with 14 bases between. CDR3 nucleotides: TGTGCCAGCAGCTTAGGGGGAGGAGACGGGAACTATGGCTACACCTTC. It translates to CASSLGGGDGNYGYTF. The full variable domain, rest sourced from reference TRBV11-3 and TRBJ1-2, is EAGVVQSPRYKIIEKKQPVAFWCNPISGHNTLYWYLQNLGQGPELLIRYENEEAVDDSQLPKDRFSAERLKGVDSTLKIQPAELGDSAVYLCASSLGGGDGNYGYTFGSGTRLTVV.

The chain has TRBV27 and TRBJ2-1; 7 nucleotides line up with TRBD1. Germline V gene lookup returns CDR1 MNHEY and CDR2 SMNVEV (reference sequence). The trim removed 1 base at V and 6 bases at J, leaving 6 bases unmatched. This CDR3 region has 15 residues. Here the CDR3 reads CASSLFGTEVNEQFF. CDR3 nucleotides: TGTGCCAGCAGTTTATTTGGGACAGAAGTCAATGAGCAGTTCTTC.

This clone was picked up one time. The chain has TRBV4-3 and TRBJ2-1, with 11 bases aligning to TRBD2. Germline loops: CDR1 LGHNA, CDR2 YSLEER. Trimming took 0 bases from V and 3 from J; bases not matched to a gene: 7. The CDR3 extends over 18 amino acids. This CDR3 is CASSQDRLAGGFYNEQFF. Here the CDR3 DNA reads TGCGCCAGCAGCCAAGATCGCCTAGCGGGAGGCTTCTACAATGAGCAGTTCTTC.

The V and J genes are TRBV6-5 and TRBJ1-2; D gene uncertain. CDR1 and CDR2 (germline): MNHEY, SVGAGI. This CDR3 contains 13 residues. V was pared by 0 bases and J by 4 bases, with 6 bases between. The CDR3 loop reads CASSYSNSYGYTF. CDR3 nucleotide sequence: TGTGCCAGCAGTTACTCGAACTCCTATGGCTACACCTTC.

The gene calls are TRBV4-3 and TRBJ1-2; 7 nucleotides match TRBD1. With 0 bases clipped from V and 5 bases from J, the junction kept 6 bases outside the gene matches. CDR3 length equals 15 residues. The V gene's germline CDR1 is LGHNA and CDR2 YSLEER. The CDR3 region is CASSQESGTEYGYTF. CDR3 sequence (DNA): TGCGCCAGCAGCCAAGAGAGTGGGACAGAGTATGGCTACACCTTC.

The V and J genes are TRBV5-5 and TRBJ2-7; D may be TRBD2 (6 bases). V gave up 0 bases and J gave up 7 bases, with 14 bases separating them. In germline, CDR1 is SGHKS, CDR2 YYEKEE (reference sequence). There are 14 residues in the CDR3. The CDR3 is CASSLGPTAGEQYV. The CDR3 nucleotides are TGTGCCAGCAGCTTGGGACCCACGGCGGGAGAGCAGTACGTC.

V usage is TRBV19 and J usage is TRBJ2-5, with 9 bases matching TRBD2. The CDR3 extends over 16 amino acids. The J segment lost 5 bases and the V segment lost 3 bases, leaving 10 bases of the junction unmatched. The germline V gene encodes CDR1 LNHDA and CDR2 SQIVND (reference sequence). The CDR3 protein is CASSIGPREGGETQYF. In DNA, the CDR3 is TGTGCCAGTAGTATCGGTCCGCGGGAGGGTGGCGAGACCCAGTACTTC. Based on the CDR3 plus reference TRBV19 and TRBJ2-5, the full variable domain is DGGITQSPKYLFRKEGQNVTLSCEQNLNHDAMYWYRQDPGQGLRLIYYSQIVNDFQKGDIAEGYSVSREKKESFPLTVTSAQKNPTAFYLCASSIGPREGGETQYFGPGTRLLVL.

V gene TRBV6-5 combines with J gene TRBJ2-3, with TRBD1 as a possible D gene (8 bases). In germline, CDR1 is MNHEY, CDR2 SVGAGI. The CDR3 is made up of 15 amino acids. V was shortened by 5 bases and J by 4 bases, with 16 bases between the two germline ends. The CDR3 protein is CASSRQGLAADTQYF. CDR3 nucleotides: TGTGCCAGCAGTCGACAGGGGCTAGCGGCAGATACGCAGTATTTT.

The CDR3 spells CASSYSTGTFDQPQHF. As DNA, the CDR3 is TGTGCCAGCAGTTACTCGACAGGTACTTTTGATCAGCCCCAGCATTTT. This chain connects TRBV6-5 to TRBJ1-5, with D tentatively TRBD1 (6 bases). The germline V and J ends were trimmed by 0 bases and 5 bases, with 14 bases remaining between them. The CDR3 runs to 16 residues. CDR1 is MNHEY, CDR2 SVGAGI, per germline.

The V and J genes are TRBV6-5 and TRBJ2-7, with 9 nucleotides matching TRBD2. Germline assignment: CDR1 MNHEY and CDR2 SVGAGI. The CDR3 has 14 amino acids. Losses at the gene ends were 6 bases for V and 2 bases for J; bases not matched to a gene: 5. Here the CDR3 reads CASSLAGKTYEQYV. The CDR3 DNA reads as TGTGCCAGCAGCCTAGCGGGAAAAACCTACGAGCAGTACGTC.

The chain employs TRBV7-2 and TRBJ2-3; tentatively, D is TRBD2 (5 bases). Germline V gene sequence: CDR1 SGHTA, CDR2 FQGNSA. The CDR3 length is 13 residues. The V end lost 6 bases, the J end lost 6 bases, and 13 bases lay between the germline ends. The CDR3 coding sequence is TGTGCCAGCAGGATCCCGATAGCGGATACGCAGTATTTT. Protein product: CASRIPIADTQYF.

The chain couples TRBV27 to TRBJ1-3; D remains unclear. In germline, CDR1 is MNHEY, CDR2 SMNVEV (reference sequence). V was trimmed by 6 bases and J by 9 bases, leaving 15 bases between them. The CDR3 spans 13 residues. Here the CDR3 DNA reads TGTGCCAGCAGCCTCGGGAGGGCCGGCACCATATATTTT. Amino acid sequence: CASSLGRAGTIYF.